The 28 T cell receptor beta chains below all came from one sample that was sequenced in a study of cytomegalovirus exposure and HLA in healthy donors. Researchers ran the PCR with 60 Vbeta and 13 Jbeta primers. The table came from immunoSEQ multiplex PCR; TCRdb's copy has only in-frame clones and leaves some out. The repertoire holds about 200,000 clones, with about 86% as singletons. The specimen was PBMCs. These receptors originate from a woman aged 30 to 39 in good health and CMV-seronegative.

This chain connects TRBV5-1 to TRBJ1-4; 10 positions agree with TRBD1. There are 14 residues in the CDR3. The germline V gene has CDR1 SGHRS and CDR2 YFSETQ. V lost 2 bases and J lost 9; bases outside the gene matches: 4. DNA of the CDR3: TGCGCCAGCAGCTTAGGACAGGGGGATAAAAAACTGTTTTTT. It specifies CASSLGQGDKKLFF.

The chain employs TRBV6-1 and TRBJ1-5; D may be TRBD1 (6 bases). The V gene's germline CDR1 is MNHNS and CDR2 SASEGT. The length of the CDR3 is 15 residues. V was trimmed by 8 bases and J by 0 bases, leaving 14 bases between them. Here the CDR3 reads CASRSGQNSNQPQHF. The CDR3 DNA follows: TGTGCCAGCCGATCTGGACAGAATAGCAATCAGCCCCAGCATTTT.

The chain uses TRBV27 and TRBJ2-2; 9 bases are a match to TRBD1. This CDR3 has 18 residues. CDR1 is MNHEY, CDR2 SMNVEV, per germline (reference sequence). V gave up 6 bases and J gave up 3 bases; unmatched junction bases: 14. The CDR3 nucleotides are TGTGCCAGCAGACCCTCGTCCCGGGGACAGGGAGACACCGGGGAGCTGTTTTTT. It codes for CASRPSSRGQGDTGELFF.

The chain carries TRBV5-1 and TRBJ1-4; D call uncertain. V gave up 0 bases and J gave up 0 bases, with 6 bases separating them. Germline CDR1 reads SGHRS; CDR2 reads YFSETQ. The CDR3 is made up of 15 amino acids. For the CDR3, the DNA is TGCGCCAGCAGCTTGGGAGCTGCAACTAATGAAAAACTGTTTTTT. The encoded protein is CASSLGAATNEKLFF.

The rearrangement links TRBV2 to TRBJ2-5; 10 bases are a match to TRBD1. The V segment lost 6 bases and the J segment 4 bases; nucleotides outside the gene matches: 8. CDR3 length: 15 amino acids. Germline V gives CDR1 SNHLY, CDR2 FYNNEI. This CDR3 is CASSPGTGAIETQYF. The CDR3 nucleotides are TGTGCCAGCAGCCCTGGGACAGGGGCCATAGAGACCCAGTACTTC.

This clone appeared a few times. The rearrangement uses TRBV6-5 and TRBJ2-7, with D perhaps TRBD2 (6 bases). Trimming shortened V by 3 bases and J by 2 bases, and 14 bases separated the two germline ends. The germline CDR1 and CDR2 sequences are MNHEY and SVGAGI. This CDR3 region has 15 residues. The CDR3 DNA sequence: TGTGCCAGCAGTTATGGGCGGGGACTCCCCTACGAGCAGTACTTC. This translates into CASSYGRGLPYEQYF.

The chain combines TRBV7-2 with TRBJ1-2; D possibly corresponds to TRBD1 (6 bases). CDR1 is SGHTA and CDR2 is FQGNSA in the germline V gene. The CDR3 is 14 residues long. The V end lost 0 bases, the J end lost 6 bases, and 11 bases lay between the germline ends. The CDR3 loop reads CASSLASGVDGYTF. DNA for the CDR3: TGTGCCAGCAGCTTAGCGTCAGGGGTGGATGGCTACACCTTC.

The genes are TRBV28 and TRBJ1-1; possibly TRBD1 for D (5 bases). The germline V and J ends were trimmed by 4 bases and 1 base, with 7 bases remaining between them. Germline assignment: CDR1 MDHEN and CDR2 SYDVKM. The CDR3 has 13 amino acids. The CDR3 sequence is CASSSGQNTEAFF. As DNA, the CDR3 is TGTGCCAGCAGTTCAGGGCAGAACACTGAAGCTTTCTTT.

This clone was seen a single time. The chain links TRBV18 to TRBJ2-7; 9 positions agree with TRBD1. Trimming cost V 6 bases and J 7 bases; bases outside gene matches: 16. Germline V gene sequence: CDR1 KGHSH, CDR2 LQKENI. This CDR3 is built from 16 residues. CDR3 protein: CASSPRGTGFGLEQYF. The CDR3 DNA sequence: TGTGCCAGCTCCCCCAGGGGGACAGGGTTCGGGTTGGAGCAGTACTTC.

This chain connects TRBV5-1 to TRBJ1-1; 7 nucleotides align to TRBD1. The germline V gene encodes CDR1 SGHRS and CDR2 YFSETQ. V shed 0 bases, J shed 4 bases, and the junction held 3 bases outside the gene matches. This CDR3 is 14 amino acids long. This CDR3 is CASSLEGGLTEAFF. CDR3 DNA sequence: TGCGCCAGCAGCTTGGAAGGGGGCCTCACTGAAGCTTTCTTT.

Only a few counts were recorded for this clone. The chain combines TRBV7-9 with TRBJ2-5; TRBD2 is a possible D gene (6 bases). In germline, CDR1 is SEHNR, CDR2 FQNEAQ (reference sequence). CDR3 length: 14 residues. V lost 5 bases and J lost 11, with 21 bases in between. The CDR3 protein is CASSTWGVGGEQYF. The CDR3 region has the DNA TGTGCCAGCAGCACATGGGGGGTCGGGGGAGAGCAGTACTTC.

The chain has TRBV29-1 and TRBJ2-7; D gene unclear. Germline lookup yields CDR1 SQVTM and CDR2 ANQGSEA. The CDR3 is made up of 11 amino acids. V was shortened by 2 bases and J by 1 base, with 3 bases between the two germline ends. The CDR3 DNA follows: TGCAGCGTTGAACAGTCCTACGAGCAGTACTTC. Encoded protein: CSVEQSYEQYF.

A few counts support this clone. The rearrangement uses TRBV11-1 and TRBJ2-1; 10 nucleotides match TRBD2. Germline CDR1 SGHAT, CDR2 FQDESV (reference sequence). This CDR3 has 16 residues. J was trimmed by 5 bases and V by 5 bases; bases with no gene match: 9. CDR3 sequence (DNA): TGTGCCAGCAGCCCTTTGGAGCGGGAGGGCCACAATGAGCAGTTCTTC. It translates to CASSPLEREGHNEQFF. The whole variable domain, remainder taken from reference TRBV11-1 and TRBJ2-1, is EAEVAQSPRYKITEKSQAVAFWCDPISGHATLYWYRQILGQGPELLVQFQDESVVDDSQLPKDRFSAERLKGVDSTLKIQPAELGDSAMYLCASSPLEREGHNEQFFGPGTRLTVL.

This clone was counted a single time. The chain is built from TRBV4-1 and TRBJ2-2, with D perhaps matching TRBD1 (5 bases). Per germline, CDR1 MGHRA and CDR2 YSYEKL. The CDR3 consists of 13 residues. V shed 5 bases and J shed 5 bases, with 9 bases lying between them. The CDR3 spells CASSTQGTGELFF. The CDR3 DNA reads TGCGCCAGCAGCACGCAGGGAACCGGGGAGCTGTTTTTT.

The chain joins TRBV5-1 to TRBJ2-1, with D possibly matching TRBD2 (5 bases). The CDR3 covers 13 residues. V lost 5 bases and J 5 bases, leaving 11 bases between the germline ends. Germline V gene data show CDR1 as SGHRS and CDR2 as YFSETQ. This CDR3 reads CASSSGLDNEQFF. The CDR3 DNA follows: TGCGCCAGCAGTTCCGGACTCGACAATGAGCAGTTCTTC.

The genes are TRBV30 and TRBJ2-7, with D tentatively TRBD2 (6 bases). Germline CDR1 is GTSNPN and CDR2 is SVGIG (reference sequence). The CDR3 has 16 amino acids. V was trimmed by 2 bases and J by 3 bases, leaving 20 bases between them. This CDR3 reads CAWSKITGTPLYEQYF. Written as DNA, the CDR3 is TGTGCCTGGAGTAAGATTACCGGGACTCCACTCTACGAGCAGTACTTC.

The rearrangement links TRBV18 to TRBJ2-6, with D perhaps matching TRBD1 (6 bases). V was clipped by 4 bases and J by 0 bases, with 13 bases between them. The CDR3 is 17 residues long. Germline-derived CDR1 and CDR2 are KGHSH and LQKENI. Here the CDR3 DNA reads TGTGCCAGCTCACTCGGGACACCATCCTCTGGGGCCAACGTCCTGACTTTC. Protein product: CASSLGTPSSGANVLTF.

The chain has TRBV11-2 and TRBJ2-1; 13 nucleotides align to TRBD2. The junction had 4 bases not matched to a gene; V was cut back by 5 bases and J by 6 bases. Germline assignment: CDR1 SGHAT and CDR2 FQNNGV. The CDR3 loop spans 15 amino acids. CDR3 residues: CASSRLAGGSNEQFF. CDR3 DNA: TGTGCCAGCAGCAGACTAGCGGGAGGAAGCAATGAGCAGTTCTTC.

The chain joins TRBV29-1 to TRBJ2-5; TRBD1 matches 10 bases. Germline loops: CDR1 SQVTM, CDR2 ANQGSEA. The CDR3 is made up of 17 amino acids. J lost 3 bases, V lost 4 bases, and 14 bases had no gene match. CDR3 residues: CSVGSLRQGAQKETQYF. The CDR3 DNA reads as TGCAGCGTTGGTTCTTTGAGACAGGGGGCGCAGAAAGAGACCCAGTACTTC.

This sequence joins TRBV4-1 and TRBJ2-7; D gene unclear. V was pared by 1 base and J by 3 bases, with 10 bases between. Germline-derived CDR1 and CDR2 are MGHRA and YSYEKL. The CDR3 contains 14 residues. The CDR3 loop is CASSQVYPDYEQYF. The CDR3 nucleotides read TGCGCCAGCAGCCAAGTCTATCCCGACTACGAGCAGTACTTC.

This clone was observed a single time. CDR3 sequence (DNA): TGTGCCACCAGTCAGGGGCGGGTTTATAGCACTGAAGCTTTCTTT. The encoded protein is CATSQGRVYSTEAFF. The chain uses TRBV15 and TRBJ1-1, with D possibly TRBD1 on 6 matching bases. Deletions cut 6 bases from V and 4 bases from J, with 18 bases between. CDR1 LNHNV and CDR2 YYDKDF come from the germline V gene (reference sequence). This CDR3 has 15 amino acids.

The chain links TRBV5-1 to TRBJ2-3; tentative D call: TRBD2 (6 bases). CDR1 is SGHRS, CDR2 YFSETQ, per germline. The CDR3 has 17 residues. V lost 5 bases and J lost 1, with 20 bases in between. In DNA, the CDR3 is TGCGCCAGCAGTCGCCGTAATAGCGGAATAGGCACAGATACGCAGTATTTT. It encodes CASSRRNSGIGTDTQYF.

This chain links TRBV28 with TRBJ1-5; tentative D call: TRBD1 (6 bases). Trimming left V 6 bases short and J 6 bases short, with 21 bases between. Germline CDR1 and CDR2: MDHEN and SYDVKM. The CDR3 contains 16 residues. DNA for the CDR3: TGTGCCAGCAGAACAGGGCGGGTCTCTTGGAGTCAGCCCCAGCATTTT. Protein product: CASRTGRVSWSQPQHF.

This chain uses TRBV13 with TRBJ2-7; TRBD1 matches at 10 bases. The CDR3 is made up of 15 amino acids. Germline V gene sequence: CDR1 PRHDT, CDR2 FYEKMQ (reference sequence). Germline trimming cut 5 bases from V and 3 bases from J; bases unmatched to any gene: 7. CDR3 sequence reads: CASSHRQGAGYEQYF. CDR3 coding DNA: TGTGCCAGCAGCCACCGACAGGGGGCGGGCTACGAGCAGTACTTC. The whole variable domain, filled in from reference TRBV13 and TRBJ2-7, reads AAGVIQSPRHLIKEKRETATLKCYPIPRHDTVYWYQQGPGQDPQFLISFYEKMQSDKGSIPDRFSAQQFSDYHSELNMSSLELGDSALYFCASSHRQGAGYEQYFGPGTRLTVT.

V gene TRBV5-1 combines with J gene TRBJ2-3; TRBD2 matches at 8 bases. With V trimmed by 2 bases and J by 4 bases, 3 bases remained unmatched. Germline CDR1 and CDR2: SGHRS and YFSETQ. The CDR3 is made up of 14 amino acids. The CDR3 nucleotides read TGCGCCAGCAGCTTAGCGGGAGTGTCAGATACGCAGTATTTT. Amino acids: CASSLAGVSDTQYF.

The chain combines TRBV6-1 with TRBJ1-1, with D tentatively TRBD1 (5 bases). The germline CDR1 and CDR2 sequences are MNHNS and SASEGT. This CDR3 has 14 residues. The V end was cut by 6 bases, the J end by 7 bases, with 18 bases between. The CDR3 bases are TGTGCCAGCAGGGGGCGGGAGGGTGGAGATGAAGCTTTCTTT. It specifies CASRGREGGDEAFF.

This clone is a singleton in its sample. This chain joins TRBV19 and TRBJ2-2; D ambiguous. The CDR3 loop spans 11 amino acids. Trimming shortened V by 8 bases and J by 5 bases, and 6 bases separated the two germline ends. Germline CDR1 is LNHDA and CDR2 is SQIVND (reference sequence). This CDR3 is CASRFTGELFF. The CDR3 region has the DNA TGTGCCAGTCGGTTTACCGGGGAGCTGTTTTTT.

This chain connects TRBV7-8 to TRBJ2-1; the match to TRBD2 covers 9 bases. The V gene's germline CDR1 is SGHVS and CDR2 FQNEAQ. The CDR3 loop spans 16 amino acids. V lost 2 bases to trimming and J lost 9 bases; unmatched junction nucleotides: 11. CDR3 coding DNA: TGTGCCAGCAGCTTAAGGTTTGCGGGAGGGAGGGGTGAGCAGTTCTTC. Translating it yields CASSLRFAGGRGEQFF. Together with reference TRBV7-8 and TRBJ2-1, the CDR3 gives the full variable domain: GAGVSQSPRYKVAKRGQDVALRCDPISGHVSLFWYQQALGQGPEFLTYFQNEAQLDKSGLPSDRFFAERPEGSVSTLKIQRTQQEDSAVYLCASSLRFAGGRGEQFFGPGTRLTVL.